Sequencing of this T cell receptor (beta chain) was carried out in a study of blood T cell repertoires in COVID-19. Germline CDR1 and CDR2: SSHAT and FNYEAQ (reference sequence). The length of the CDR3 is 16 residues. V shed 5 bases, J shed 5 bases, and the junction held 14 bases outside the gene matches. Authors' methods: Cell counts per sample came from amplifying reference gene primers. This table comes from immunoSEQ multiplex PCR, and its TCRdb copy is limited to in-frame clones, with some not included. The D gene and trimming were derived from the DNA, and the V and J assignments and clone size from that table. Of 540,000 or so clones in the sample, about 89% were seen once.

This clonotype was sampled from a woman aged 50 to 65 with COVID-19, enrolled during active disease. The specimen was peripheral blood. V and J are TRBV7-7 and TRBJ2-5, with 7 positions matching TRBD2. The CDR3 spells CASSPIHRPGGETQYF. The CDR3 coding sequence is TGTGCCAGCAGCCCAATCCACAGGCCCGGGGGGGAGACCCAGTACTTC.